A single sample gave rise to the 17 T cell receptor beta chains below, sequenced in a study of blood T cell repertoires in COVID-19. Sequenced by immunoSEQ multiplex PCR; TCRdb stores in-frame clones only, minus some. Among about 180,000 clones listed, about 83% were seen once. Material: peripheral blood. These receptors all stem from a human donor in a cohort sampled during active COVID-19.

This chain links TRBV21-1 with TRBJ2-5; the table's D call TRBD1 went unverified against the DNA. TRBV21-1 has pseudogene status. CDR3 length equals 14 residues. The CDR3 sequence is CASGGRDRQETQYF. CDR3 in DNA: TGTGCCAGCGGGGGGAGGGACAGGCAAGAGACCCAGTACTTC.

Written as DNA, the CDR3 is TGTGCCAGCAGCCTAGGACTAACGGTGTACAATGAGCAGTTCTTC. Translation: CASSLGLTVYNEQFF. The rearrangement joins TRBV5-6 to TRBJ2-1; possible D gene TRBD2, 6 bases. From germline, CDR1 is SGHDT and CDR2 YYEEEE. This CDR3 is built from 15 residues. Trimming took off 4 bases at V and 4 bases at J, with 15 bases between the two ends. Full variable domain (missing parts from reference TRBV5-6 and TRBJ2-1): DAGVTQSPTHLIKTRGQQVTLRCSPKSGHDTVSWYQQALGQGPQFIFQYYEEEERQRGNFPDRFSGHQFPNYSSELNVNALLLGDSALYLCASSLGLTVYNEQFFGPGTRLTVL.

The chain has TRBV28 and TRBJ2-1; TRBD2 aligns across 13 bases. In germline, CDR1 is MDHEN, CDR2 SYDVKM. V trimming: 2 bases; J trimming: 4 bases; junction bases outside the gene matches: 5. This CDR3 region has 17 residues. CDR3 nucleotides: TGTGCCAGCAGTTTAGCGGGACTAGCGGGGATATACAATGAGCAGTTCTTC. The encoded protein is CASSLAGLAGIYNEQFF. The full variable domain, in which reference TRBV28 and TRBJ2-1 provide the parts outside the CDR3, is DVKVTQSSRYLVKRTGEKVFLECVQDMDHENMFWYRQDPGLGLRLIYFSYDVKMKEKGDIPEGYSVSREKKERFSLILESASTNQTSMYLCASSLAGLAGIYNEQFFGPGTRLTVL.

This clone was seen more than once but under ten times. The V call is TRBV11-2, the J call TRBJ2-3; unclear D gene. Germline loops: CDR1 SGHAT, CDR2 FQNNGV. V lost 1 base and J lost 2, with 4 bases in between. CDR3 length equals 13 residues. Here the CDR3 reads CASSLAITDTQYF. In DNA, the CDR3 is TGTGCCAGCAGCTTAGCCATCACAGATACGCAGTATTTT. The full variable domain, with the rest looked up from reference TRBV11-2 and TRBJ2-3, is EAGVAQSPRYKIIEKRQSVAFWCNPISGHATLYWYQQILGQGPKLLIQFQNNGVVDDSQLPKDRFSAERLKGVDSTLKIQPAKLEDSAVYLCASSLAITDTQYFGPGTRLTVL.

This clone was observed a few times. The chain has TRBV24-1 and TRBJ1-2; no clear D gene. There are 13 residues in the CDR3. The V end was cut by 4 bases, the J end by 4 bases, with 9 bases between. Germline loops: CDR1 KGHDR, CDR2 SFDVKD. The CDR3 nucleotides read TGTGCCACCAGTGACTTCGACTTCTATGGCTACACCTTC. As protein: CATSDFDFYGYTF.

V and J are TRBV19 and TRBJ2-1; 11 positions agree with TRBD1. V was clipped by 4 bases and J by 4 bases; unmatched bases: 6. This CDR3 has 16 residues. CDR1 is LNHDA and CDR2 is SQIVND in the germline V gene (reference sequence). CDR3 in DNA: TGTGCCAGTAGTAAGAGGGACAGGGGGTATTACAATGAGCAGTTCTTC. This codes for CASSKRDRGYYNEQFF.

The chain has TRBV6-2 or TRBV6-3 and TRBJ2-7; 9 bases line up with TRBD2. CDR3 length: 17 residues. The trim removed 6 bases at V and 4 bases at J, leaving 16 bases unmatched. CDR1 is MNHEY, CDR2 SVGEGT, per germline. This CDR3 is CASSKGASGRLGYEQYF. The DNA of the CDR3 is TGTGCCAGCAGCAAGGGGGCGAGCGGGAGGCTAGGGTACGAGCAGTACTTC.

V and J are TRBV6-2 or TRBV6-3 and TRBJ2-7, with 10 bases aligning to TRBD2. The ends lost 5 bases at V and 4 bases at J; junction bases unmatched: 5. This CDR3 comprises 14 residues. In germline, CDR1 is MNHEY, CDR2 SVGEGT. The CDR3 sequence: CASSTPSGSYEQYF. The CDR3 region has the DNA TGTGCCAGCAGTACCCCTAGCGGGAGTTACGAGCAGTACTTC.

This CDR3 reads CASTYGRGGSSYEQYF. For the CDR3, the DNA is TGCGCCAGCACCTATGGCCGGGGAGGGAGCTCCTACGAGCAGTACTTC. This chain joins TRBV5-1 and TRBJ2-7; 7 bases are a match to TRBD2. The length of the CDR3 is 16 residues. Looked up from germline, CDR1 is SGHRS and CDR2 is YFSETQ. Unmatched junction bases numbered 12, after V lost 6 bases and J lost 0 bases.

The genes are TRBV6-5 and TRBJ1-2; 8 bases line up with TRBD1. V shed 6 bases and J 8 bases; nucleotides not matched to a gene: 5. Germline V gene data show CDR1 as MNHEY and CDR2 as SVGAGI. The CDR3 consists of 12 residues. CDR3: CASRPGGGGYTF. The CDR3 DNA reads as TGTGCCAGCAGGCCAGGGGGCGGGGGCTACACCTTC.

V usage is TRBV5-1 and J usage is TRBJ2-7; D is possibly TRBD1 (5 bases). This CDR3 contains 15 residues. Germline V CDR1 and CDR2: SGHRS, YFSETQ. Trimming stripped 0 bases from V and 5 bases from J, with 15 bases between. This chain's CDR3 is CASSLGGQGFDEQYF. The CDR3 DNA follows: TGCGCCAGCAGCTTGGGTGGCCAGGGCTTTGACGAGCAGTACTTC.

The chain combines TRBV9 with TRBJ1-6; D uncertain. The CDR3 has 13 residues. V gave up 1 base and J gave up 6 bases, with 5 bases separating them. Germline V gene sequence: CDR1 SGDLS, CDR2 YYNGEE. CDR3 nucleotide sequence: TGTGCCAGCAGCGTAATACTTAATTCACCCCTCCACTTT. Its protein is CASSVILNSPLHF.

Details on this clone: The junction does not match germline at one end; this may be a read error. The V and J genes are TRBV12-3 or TRBV12-4 and TRBJ1-1; 9 bases align to TRBD1. CDR3 length equals 12 residues. This chain's CDR3 is CASSPTGGNWGF. Written as DNA, the CDR3 is TGTGCCAGCAGTCCCACAGGGGGCAACTGGGGTTTT.

This chain joins TRBV27 and TRBJ2-7; 7 bases are shared with TRBD2. This CDR3 is built from 13 residues. Germline CDR1 MNHEY, CDR2 SMNVEV (reference sequence). J lost 6 bases, V lost 8 bases, and 10 bases had no gene match. The CDR3 sequence: CASGPPGGGEQYF. CDR3 nucleotide sequence: TGTGCCAGCGGTCCGCCGGGAGGAGGCGAGCAGTACTTC.

CDR3 sequence (DNA): TGTGCCAGCAGTATAGGTGGTGGAGTGGCCAGAGAGCAGTTCTTC. This sequence encodes CASSIGGGVAREQFF. The V gene is TRBV27, the J gene TRBJ2-1; unclear D gene. Germline CDR1 and CDR2: MNHEY and SMNVEV (reference sequence). This CDR3 has 15 residues. V was trimmed by 5 bases and J by 10 bases, leaving 21 bases between them.

This clone was detected once. J is TRBJ1-6 and V is TRBV10-3; 7 bases fit TRBD1. Germline V lookup: CDR1 ENHRY, CDR2 SYGVKD. The trim removed 1 base at V and 0 bases at J, leaving 6 bases unmatched. The CDR3 is made up of 18 amino acids. The CDR3: CAISELPRQGSYNSPLHF. The CDR3 region has the DNA TGTGCCATCAGTGAGTTACCGCGACAGGGCTCCTATAATTCACCCCTCCACTTT.

The chain carries TRBV7-2 and TRBJ1-2; D perhaps matches TRBD1 (5 bases). CDR3 length: 13 amino acids. The V end lost 3 bases, the J end lost 8 bases, and 13 bases lay between the germline ends. Germline-derived CDR1 and CDR2 are SGHTA and FQGNSA. CDR3 residues: CASSFLPGGGYTF. The CDR3 DNA sequence: TGTGCCAGCAGCTTCCTCCCGGGGGGGGGCTACACCTTC.